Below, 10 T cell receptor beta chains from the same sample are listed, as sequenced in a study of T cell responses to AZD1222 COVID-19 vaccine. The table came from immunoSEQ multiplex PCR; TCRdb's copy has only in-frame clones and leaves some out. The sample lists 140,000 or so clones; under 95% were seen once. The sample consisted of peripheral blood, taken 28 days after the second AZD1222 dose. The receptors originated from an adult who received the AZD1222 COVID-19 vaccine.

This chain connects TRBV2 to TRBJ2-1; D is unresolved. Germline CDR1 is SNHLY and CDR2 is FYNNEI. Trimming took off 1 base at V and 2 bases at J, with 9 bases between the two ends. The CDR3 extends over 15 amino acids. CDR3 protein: CASSEESSAYNEQFF. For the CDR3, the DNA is TGTGCCAGCAGTGAAGAAAGTTCGGCCTACAATGAGCAGTTCTTC.

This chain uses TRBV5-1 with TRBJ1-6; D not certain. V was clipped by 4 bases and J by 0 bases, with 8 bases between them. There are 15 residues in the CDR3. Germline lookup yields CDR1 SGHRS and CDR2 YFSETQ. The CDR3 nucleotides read TGCGCCAGCAGCCACGCAAGCTCCTATAATTCACCCCTCCACTTT. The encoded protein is CASSHASSYNSPLHF.

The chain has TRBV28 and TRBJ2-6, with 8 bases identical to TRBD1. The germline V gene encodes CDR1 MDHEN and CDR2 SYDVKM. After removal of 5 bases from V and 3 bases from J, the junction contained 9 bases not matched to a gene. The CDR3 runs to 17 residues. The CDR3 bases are TGTGCCAGCAGTGGAACGCCAGGGGGCGGTGGGGCCAACGTCCTGACTTTC. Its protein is CASSGTPGGGGANVLTF.

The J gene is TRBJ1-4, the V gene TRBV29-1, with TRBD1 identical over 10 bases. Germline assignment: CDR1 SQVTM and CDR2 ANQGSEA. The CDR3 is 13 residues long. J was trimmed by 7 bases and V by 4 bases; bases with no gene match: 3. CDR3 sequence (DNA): TGCAGCGTTGTCCGGGACAGGGGTGAAAAACTGTTTTTT. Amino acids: CSVVRDRGEKLFF.

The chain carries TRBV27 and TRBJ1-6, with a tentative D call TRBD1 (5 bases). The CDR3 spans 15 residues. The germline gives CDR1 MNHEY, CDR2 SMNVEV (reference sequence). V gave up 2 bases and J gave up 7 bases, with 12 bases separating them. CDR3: CASSLPPGGNSPLHF. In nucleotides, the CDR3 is TGTGCCAGCAGTTTACCCCCGGGGGGAAATTCACCCCTCCACTTT.

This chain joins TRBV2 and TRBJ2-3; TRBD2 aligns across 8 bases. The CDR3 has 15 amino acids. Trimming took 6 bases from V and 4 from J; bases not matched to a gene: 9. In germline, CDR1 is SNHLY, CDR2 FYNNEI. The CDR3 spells CASSPQSGGADTQYF. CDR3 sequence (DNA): TGTGCCAGCAGCCCACAGAGCGGGGGCGCAGATACGCAGTATTTT.

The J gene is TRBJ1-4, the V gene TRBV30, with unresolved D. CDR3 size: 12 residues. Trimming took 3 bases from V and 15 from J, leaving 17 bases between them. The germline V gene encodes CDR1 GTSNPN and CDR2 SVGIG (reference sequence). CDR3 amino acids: CAWSPDRFGLFF. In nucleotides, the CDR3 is TGTGCCTGGAGCCCTGACCGGTTTGGGTTGTTTTTT.

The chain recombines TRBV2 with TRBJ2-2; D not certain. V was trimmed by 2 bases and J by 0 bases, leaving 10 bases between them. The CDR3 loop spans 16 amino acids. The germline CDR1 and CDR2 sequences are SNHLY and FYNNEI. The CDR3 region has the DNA TGTGCCAGCAGTGAATGGCGGCGCGCGAACACCGGGGAGCTGTTTTTT. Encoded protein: CASSEWRRANTGELFF.

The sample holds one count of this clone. The CDR3 DNA sequence: TGTGCCTGGAGTACCGGGACAGGGACTGGAAACACCATATATTTT. Translated, it gives CAWSTGTGTGNTIYF. The chain uses TRBV30 and TRBJ1-3, with 9 nucleotides matching TRBD1. With V trimmed by 2 bases and J by 2 bases, 4 bases remained unmatched. The CDR3 contains 15 residues. Germline V CDR1 and CDR2: GTSNPN, SVGIG (reference sequence).

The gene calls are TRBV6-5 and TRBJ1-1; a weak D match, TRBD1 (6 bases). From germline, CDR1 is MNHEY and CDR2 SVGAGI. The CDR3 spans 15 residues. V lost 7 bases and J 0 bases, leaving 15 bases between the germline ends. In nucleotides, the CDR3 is TGTGCCAGCACGAGAAGGGACACGATGAACACTGAAGCTTTCTTT. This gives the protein CASTRRDTMNTEAFF.